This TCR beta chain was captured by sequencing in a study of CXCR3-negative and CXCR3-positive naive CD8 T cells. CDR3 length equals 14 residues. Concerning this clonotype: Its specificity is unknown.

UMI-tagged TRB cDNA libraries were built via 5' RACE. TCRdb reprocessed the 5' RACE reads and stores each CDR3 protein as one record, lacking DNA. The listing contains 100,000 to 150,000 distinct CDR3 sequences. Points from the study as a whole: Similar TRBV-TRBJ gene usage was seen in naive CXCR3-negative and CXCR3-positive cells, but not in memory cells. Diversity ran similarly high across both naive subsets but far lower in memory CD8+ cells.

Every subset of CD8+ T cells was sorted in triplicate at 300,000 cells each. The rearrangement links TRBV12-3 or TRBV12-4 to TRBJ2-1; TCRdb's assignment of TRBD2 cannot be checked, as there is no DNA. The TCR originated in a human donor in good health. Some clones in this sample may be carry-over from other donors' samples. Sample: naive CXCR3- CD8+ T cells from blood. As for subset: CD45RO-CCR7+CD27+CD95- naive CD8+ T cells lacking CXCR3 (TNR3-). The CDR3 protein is CASSTSGRSDEQFF.